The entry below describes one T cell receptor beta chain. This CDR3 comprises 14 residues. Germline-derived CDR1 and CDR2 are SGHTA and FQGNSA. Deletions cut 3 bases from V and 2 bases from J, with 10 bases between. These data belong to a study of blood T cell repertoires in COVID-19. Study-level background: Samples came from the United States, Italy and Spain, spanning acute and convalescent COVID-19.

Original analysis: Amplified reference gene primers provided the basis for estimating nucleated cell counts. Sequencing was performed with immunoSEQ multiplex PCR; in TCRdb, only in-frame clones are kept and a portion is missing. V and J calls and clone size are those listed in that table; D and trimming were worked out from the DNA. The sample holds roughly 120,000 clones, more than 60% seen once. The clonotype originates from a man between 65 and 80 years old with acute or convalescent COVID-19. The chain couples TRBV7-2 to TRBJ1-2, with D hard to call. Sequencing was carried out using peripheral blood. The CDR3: CASSFFTENYGYTF. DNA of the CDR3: TGTGCCAGCAGCTTCTTTACAGAGAACTATGGCTACACCTTC. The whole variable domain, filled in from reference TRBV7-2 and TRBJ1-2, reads GAGVSQSPSNKVTEKGKDVELRCDPISGHTALYWYRQSLGQGLEFLIYFQGNSAPDKSGLPSDRFSAERTGGSVSTLTIQRTQQEDSAVYLCASSFFTENYGYTFGSGTRLTVV.